The sample holds a few counts of the clone carrying this TCR beta chain. What it recognizes is unknown. The data belong to a study of cytomegalovirus exposure and HLA in healthy donors. Looking at the study overall: The 95 to 150 validation repertoires, a later analysis reported, used the same platform as the approximately 700 first-cohort repertoires. Study observations and caveats: Most TCRs appeared rarely, but some public TCRs recurred in many donors. The study listed around 150 cytomegalovirus-associated TCR beta chains.

The data were produced by immunoSEQ multiplex PCR, yet TCRdb's version contains in-frame clones alone and is incomplete. The sample yields 200,000 or so clones, approximately 86% seen once. In germline, CDR1 is MNHEY, CDR2 SVGAGI. Trimming shortened V by 7 bases and J by 5 bases, and 11 bases separated the two germline ends. This CDR3 has 12 residues. The receptor comes from a young woman in good health and CMV-seronegative. The chain uses TRBV6-5 and TRBJ1-2, with D possibly being TRBD1 (6 bases). The sequencing sample was made of PBMCs. CDR3 loop: CASKGGLYGYTF. CDR3 coding DNA: TGTGCCAGCAAGGGGGGGCTGTATGGCTACACCTTC.